The entry below gives a single T cell receptor beta chain sequence along with its context. Its antigen is not yet known. Base qualities were left out, and no much larger clone turns up one base away. For the CD8 naive samples, CD45RO-negative cells were positively selected for CCR7, yielding a CD45RA+CCR7+ population from which TemRA cells were excluded. Donors were healthy HIV-negative adults with no recently reported acute infections or vaccinations. Every donor was a Caucasian adult residing in Nashville, Tennessee, USA. After blood collection by leukapheresis, PBMCs were isolated using Ficoll-Histopaque density gradient centrifugation and then cryopreserved in the vapor phase of liquid nitrogen. Analytical flow cytometry was used to check the purity and quantity of every magnetically sorted T cell population. Genomic DNA was isolated from each sorted fraction and quantified by UV absorbance on a Nanodrop 2000c.

The sample comes from a study of shared clonotypes between healthy human individuals (TCRdb year 2020). A note on the overall study: Two women and three men aged 18 to 49 years were included in the cohort. The study deeply sequenced blood TCR repertoires of about 5 healthy adults to estimate repertoire size and the extent of clonotype sharing between individuals. Between about 0.9 and 9 billion PBMCs per donor were obtained by leukapheresis. Libraries were prepared and TCR repertoires were sequenced by different laboratories using diverse techniques, in order to increase sequencing depth and limit assay-specific biases. Per donor, three plates each were used for CD4 naive and CD4 memory, two for CD8 naive, and one for CD8 memory.

Using the deep immunoSEQ assay, multiplex PCR amplified TCR CDR3 regions from genomic DNA. Extracted genomic DNA from each cell subset was spread evenly across all wells of several immunoSEQ 96-well plates, with each plate serving as a replicate. Each replicate PCR for sorted subsets received around 210 ng genomic DNA, equal to roughly 30,000 T cell genomes. Purified libraries were quantified with a Qubit 3.0 fluorometer, sized on a Bioanalyzer 2100, and re-quantified with the KAPA Library Quantification kit. Every immunoSEQ 96-well plate was sequenced on a separate single-read 150-cycle Illumina NextSeq 550 flow cell. The original pipeline was this. Because only junctional sequences without quality scores were contained in the immunoSEQ output, filtering matching that applied to full-length reads could not be performed. Sequences were annotated with PyIR, a Python wrapper for IgBLAST v1.9, and V/J genes and CDR3 were assigned using IMGT germline references. Reads were filtered out if the reads had weak V/J assignments (E-value above 1e-6), no CDR3, stop codons, out-of-frame junctions, or ambiguous translated residues. V3J clonotypes were defined as sequences sharing an identical inferred V gene, J gene, and CDR3 amino acid sequence. To compute the percentage overlap between repertoires, the number of shared unique clonotypes was divided by the size of the smaller repertoire. RTK rarefaction, the Chao1 estimator, and Recon v2.1 estimates of unobserved clonotypes were used to assess repertoire richness. Generation probabilities were computed with OLGA for all TCRbeta clonotypes obtained by the gDNA method from a handful of donors. The source is immuneACCESS, and TCRdb retained only in-frame sequences with V and J called. Part of the clones is not carried over; for the studies checked, unresolved V genes explain less than half of this, and the remainder is unexplained. The D gene and trimming were derived from the DNA, and the V and J assignments and clone size from that table. The sample has over 2,000,000 clones on record, just under 95% of them singletons. The ten largest clones take up 1.5% to 2% of the sample.

V and J are trimmed by 2 bases and 2 bases, and the gene matches miss 2 bases of the junction. The CDR3 holds 14 amino acids from the cysteine to the phenylalanine. Only the CDR3 DNA stays, 42 bases, in frame from base 1. CDR1 MNHEY and CDR2 SMNVEV were looked up in the germline V gene (reference sequence). General study outcomes and caveats: Pairwise subsampling indicated that sequencing depth was expected to affect the degree of clonotype sharing among donors. Sampling was limited to blood, and TCR repertoires in tissue likely differ from TCR repertoires in blood. Incomplete sequencing was indicated by rarefaction of sorted-subset datasets, despite the large sequencing depth. The small number of donors limited the genetic and exposure-history diversity represented. Across several donors, around 5% of naive CD4, around 3.5% of naive CD8, approximately 2.5% of memory CD4, and about 0.44% of memory CD8 clonotypes were shared. Larger estimated clonotype richness was generally found for naive subsets than for memory subsets. Compared with non-shared clonotypes, the clonotypes found in all four sorted-subset donors had higher generation probabilities.

Material for sequencing was naive CD8+ T cells from PBMCs. The intended sense of this specimen's cell subset or site label: CD45RA+CCR7+. The rearrangement combines TRBV27 with TRBJ2-7; TRBD2 aligns with 8 central bases. This receptor was obtained from a man younger than 35 in good health. Some clones in this sample may be carry-over from other donors' samples. DNA sequence: TGTGCCAGCAGTTTACAGACTAGCGCCTACGAGCAGTACTTC. This yields the protein CASSLQTSAYEQYF.